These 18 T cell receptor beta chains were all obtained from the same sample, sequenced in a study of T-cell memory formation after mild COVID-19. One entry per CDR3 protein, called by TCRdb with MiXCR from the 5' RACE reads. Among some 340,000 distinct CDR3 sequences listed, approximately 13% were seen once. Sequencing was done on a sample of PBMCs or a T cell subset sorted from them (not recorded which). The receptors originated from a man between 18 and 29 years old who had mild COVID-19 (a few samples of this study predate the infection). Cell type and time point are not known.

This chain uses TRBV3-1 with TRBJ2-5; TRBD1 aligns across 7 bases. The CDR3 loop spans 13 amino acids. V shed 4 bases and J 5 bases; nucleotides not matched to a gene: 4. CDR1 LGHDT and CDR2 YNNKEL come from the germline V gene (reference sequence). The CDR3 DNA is TGTGCCAGCAGCCGACAGGGTAGTGAGACCCAGTACTTC. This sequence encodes CASSRQGSETQYF.

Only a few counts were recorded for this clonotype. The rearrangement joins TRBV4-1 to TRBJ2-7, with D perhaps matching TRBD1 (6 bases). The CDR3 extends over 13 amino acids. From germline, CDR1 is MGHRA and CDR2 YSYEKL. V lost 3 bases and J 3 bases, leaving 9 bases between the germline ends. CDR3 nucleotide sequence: TGCGCCAGCAGCCAGAGACAGGACTACGAGCAGTACTTC. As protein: CASSQRQDYEQYF.

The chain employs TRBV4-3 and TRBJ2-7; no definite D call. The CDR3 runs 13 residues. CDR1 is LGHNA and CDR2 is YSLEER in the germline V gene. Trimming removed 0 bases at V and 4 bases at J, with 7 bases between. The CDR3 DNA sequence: TGCGCCAGCAGCCAAGATGAGGAGTACGAGCAGTACTTC. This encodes CASSQDEEYEQYF.

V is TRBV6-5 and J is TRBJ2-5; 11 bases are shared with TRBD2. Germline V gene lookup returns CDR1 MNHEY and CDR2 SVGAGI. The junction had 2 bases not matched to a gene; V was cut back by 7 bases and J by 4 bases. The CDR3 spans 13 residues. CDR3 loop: CASNLAGGETQYF. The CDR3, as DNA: TGTGCCAGCAATCTAGCGGGGGGAGAGACCCAGTACTTC.

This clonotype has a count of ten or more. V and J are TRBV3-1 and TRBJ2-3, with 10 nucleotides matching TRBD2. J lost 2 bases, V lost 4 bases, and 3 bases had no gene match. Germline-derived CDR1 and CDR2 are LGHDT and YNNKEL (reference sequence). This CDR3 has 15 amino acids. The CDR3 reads CASSPLAGVTDTQYF. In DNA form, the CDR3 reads TGTGCCAGCAGCCCCCTAGCGGGGGTCACAGATACGCAGTATTTT.

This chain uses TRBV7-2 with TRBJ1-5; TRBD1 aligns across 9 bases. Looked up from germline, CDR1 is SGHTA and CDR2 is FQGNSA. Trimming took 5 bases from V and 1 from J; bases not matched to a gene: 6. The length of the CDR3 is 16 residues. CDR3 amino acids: CASSRDREGSNQPQHF. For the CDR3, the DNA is TGTGCCAGCAGCAGGGACAGGGAAGGGAGCAATCAGCCCCAGCATTTT. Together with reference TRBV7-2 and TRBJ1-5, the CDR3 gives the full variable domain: GAGVSQSPSNKVTEKGKDVELRCDPISGHTALYWYRQSLGQGLEFLIYFQGNSAPDKSGLPSDRFSAERTGGSVSTLTIQRTQQEDSAVYLCASSRDREGSNQPQHFGDGTRLSIL.

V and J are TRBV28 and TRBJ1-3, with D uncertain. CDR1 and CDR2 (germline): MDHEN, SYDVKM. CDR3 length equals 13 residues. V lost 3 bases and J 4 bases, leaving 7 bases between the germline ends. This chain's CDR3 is CASSLPEGNTIYF. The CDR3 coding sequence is TGTGCCAGCAGTTTGCCCGAGGGAAACACCATATATTTT.

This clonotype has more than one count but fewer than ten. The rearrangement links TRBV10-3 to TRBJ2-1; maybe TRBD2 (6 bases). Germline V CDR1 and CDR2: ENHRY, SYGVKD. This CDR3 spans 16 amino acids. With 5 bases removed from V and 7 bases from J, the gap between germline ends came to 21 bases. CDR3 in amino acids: CAISPGDRGEYNEQFF. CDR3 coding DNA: TGTGCCATCAGTCCCGGGGACCGCGGGGAGTATAATGAGCAGTTCTTC.

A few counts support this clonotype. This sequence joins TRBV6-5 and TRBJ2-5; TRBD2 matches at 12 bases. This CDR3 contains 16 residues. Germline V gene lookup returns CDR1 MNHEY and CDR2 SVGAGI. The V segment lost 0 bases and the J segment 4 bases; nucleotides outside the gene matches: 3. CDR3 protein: CASSYSPSGGGETQYF. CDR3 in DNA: TGTGCCAGCAGTTACTCGCCTAGCGGGGGGGGAGAGACCCAGTACTTC.

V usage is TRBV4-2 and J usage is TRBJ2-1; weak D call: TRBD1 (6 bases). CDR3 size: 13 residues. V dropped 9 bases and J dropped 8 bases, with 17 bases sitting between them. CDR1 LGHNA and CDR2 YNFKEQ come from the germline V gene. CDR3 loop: CASRRQVRDEQFF. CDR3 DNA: TGTGCCAGTCGACGACAGGTCCGGGATGAGCAGTTCTTC.

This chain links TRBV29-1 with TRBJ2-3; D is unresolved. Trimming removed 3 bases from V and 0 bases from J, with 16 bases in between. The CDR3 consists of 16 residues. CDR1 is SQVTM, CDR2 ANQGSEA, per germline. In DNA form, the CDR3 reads TGCAGCGTTGACGGCGTGACACTCTTTAGCACAGATACGCAGTATTTT. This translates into CSVDGVTLFSTDTQYF.

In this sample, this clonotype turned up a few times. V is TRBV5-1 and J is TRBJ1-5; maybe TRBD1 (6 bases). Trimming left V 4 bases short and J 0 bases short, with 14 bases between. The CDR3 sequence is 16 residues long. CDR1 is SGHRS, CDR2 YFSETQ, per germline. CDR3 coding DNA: TGCGCCAGCAGCGAGGACAGTGTGGGTAGCAATCAGCCCCAGCATTTT. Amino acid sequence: CASSEDSVGSNQPQHF.

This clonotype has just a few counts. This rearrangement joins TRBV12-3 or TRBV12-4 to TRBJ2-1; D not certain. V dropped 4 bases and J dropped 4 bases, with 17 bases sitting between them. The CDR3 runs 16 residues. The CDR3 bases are TGTGCCAGCAGTTCCTTCGGCCACCATCGATACAATGAGCAGTTCTTC. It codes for CASSSFGHHRYNEQFF.

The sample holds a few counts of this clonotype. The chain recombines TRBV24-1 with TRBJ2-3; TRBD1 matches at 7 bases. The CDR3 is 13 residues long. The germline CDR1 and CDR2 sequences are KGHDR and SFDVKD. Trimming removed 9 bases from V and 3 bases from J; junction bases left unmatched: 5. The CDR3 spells CATGEGATDTQYF. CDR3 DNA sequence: TGTGCCACCGGAGAGGGGGCAACAGATACGCAGTATTTT.

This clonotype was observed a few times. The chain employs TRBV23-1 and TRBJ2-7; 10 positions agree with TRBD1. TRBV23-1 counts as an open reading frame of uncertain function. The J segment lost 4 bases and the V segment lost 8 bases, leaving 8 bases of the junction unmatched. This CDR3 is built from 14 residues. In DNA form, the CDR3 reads TGCGCCAGCGGTAGACAGGGGGCCTCTTACGAGCAGTACGTC. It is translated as CASGRQGASYEQYV.

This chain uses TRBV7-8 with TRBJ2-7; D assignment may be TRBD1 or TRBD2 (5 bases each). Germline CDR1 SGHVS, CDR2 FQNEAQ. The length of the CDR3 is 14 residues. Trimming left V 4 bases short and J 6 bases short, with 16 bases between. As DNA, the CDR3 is TGTGCCAGCAGCTCCGAGGGGCGACCGGTCGAGCAGTACTTC. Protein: CASSSEGRPVEQYF. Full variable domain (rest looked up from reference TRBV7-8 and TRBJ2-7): GAGVSQSPRYKVAKRGQDVALRCDPISGHVSLFWYQQALGQGPEFLTYFQNEAQLDKSGLPSDRFFAERPEGSVSTLKIQRTQQEDSAVYLCASSSEGRPVEQYFGPGTRLTVT.

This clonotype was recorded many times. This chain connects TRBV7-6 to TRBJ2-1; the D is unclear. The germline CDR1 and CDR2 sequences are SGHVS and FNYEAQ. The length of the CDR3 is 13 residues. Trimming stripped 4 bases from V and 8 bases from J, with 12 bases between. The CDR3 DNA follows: TGTGCCAGCAGCTCTTCCCCTTTGGATGAGCAGTTCTTC. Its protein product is CASSSSPLDEQFF.

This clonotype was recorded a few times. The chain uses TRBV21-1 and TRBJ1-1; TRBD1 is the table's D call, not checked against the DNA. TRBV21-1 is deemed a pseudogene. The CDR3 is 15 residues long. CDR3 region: CASSKGGGKNTEAFF. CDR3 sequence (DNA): TGTGCCAGCAGCAAAGGAGGGGGGAAGAACACTGAAGCTTTCTTT.